A selection of T cell receptor beta chains follows, all from one sample in a study of T cell repertoires in cytomegalovirus infection. From the reads, TCRdb called clonotypes with MiXCR, one entry per CDR3 protein. Among some 700,000 distinct CDR3 sequences listed, about a third were seen once. The sequenced sample consisted of PBMCs. The source is a human donor in good health (CMV status not recorded). Some clones in this sample may be carry-over from other donors' samples. The CDR3 runs from the conserved cysteine through the conserved F or W. A D gene is named only where the DNA matches it firmly. Not every row has a clone size; where given, it reads once, few, many or a size class.

>TRBJ1-1|TRBV5-1|.|once
TGCGCCAGCAGCTGGGTGAATGACCCCTACACTGAAGCTTTCTTT
CASSWVNDPYTEAFF
>TRBJ1-5|TRBV30|.|.
TGTGCCTGGAGTCTTCGGCAGGGTCTTGGTCAGCCCCAGCATTTT
CAWSLRQGLGQPQHF
>TRBJ1-3|TRBV28|TRBD1|.
TGTGCTTCTCGGACAGGGCAAACTGGAAACACCATATATTTT
CASRTGQTGNTIYF
>TRBJ2-7|TRBV6-1|.|few
TGTGCCAGCAGTGACTGGTCCGGACCCTCCTACGAGCAGTACTTC
CASSDWSGPSYEQYF
>TRBJ1-5|TRBV9|.|.
TGTGCCAGCAGCCCCACGAGCTCGAGCAATCAGCCCCAGCATTTT
CASSPTSSSNQPQHF
>TRBJ2-1|TRBV2|TRBD2|few
TGTGCCAGCAGTGTGGAACTAGCGGGCCCTGAGCAGTTCTTC
CASSVELAGPEQFF
>TRBJ2-5|TRBV6-5|.|few
TGTGCCAGCAGTTACTCCCCCAGCGGGCCGTACCAAGAGACCCAGTACTTC
CASSYSPSGPYQETQYF
>TRBJ1-2|TRBV6-1|TRBD1|few
TGTGCCAGCAGATTGAGACAGGGCCAGTTTAACTATGGCTACACCTTC
CASRLRQGQFNYGYTF
>TRBJ1-1|TRBV10-3|TRBD1|few
TGTGCCATCAGACCGGACAGGCGGAACACTGAAGCTTTCTTT
CAIRPDRRNTEAFF
>TRBJ2-1|TRBV5-1|.|once
TGCGCCAGCCGATATGATCCGAGCTCCTACAATGAGCAGTTCTTC
CASRYDPSSYNEQFF
>TRBJ2-7|TRBV28|TRBD1|few
TGTGCCAGCAGTTTCCTTGGGTCAGGGGGTCTCTACGAGCAGTACTTC
CASSFLGSGGLYEQYF
>TRBJ1-1|TRBV12-3/TRBV12-4|.|.
TGTGCCAGCAGTTTAATCGGGCCAGGGTTCCATGAAGCTTTCTTT
CASSLIGPGFHEAFF
>TRBJ2-7|TRBV7-6|TRBD1|few
TGTGCCAGCAGTTCCGGGACAGGGGATTACTACGAGCAGTACTTC
CASSSGTGDYYEQYF
>TRBJ2-1|TRBV2|TRBD2|.
TGTGCCATCGGACTAGCGGGAGGGCCCCCGGTGGATGAGCAGTTCTTC
CAIGLAGGPPVDEQFF
>TRBJ2-7|TRBV7-2|.|few
TGTGCCAGCAGCCGGGGGTCCTACTCGGGGGAGCAGTACTTC
CASSRGSYSGEQYF
>TRBJ2-1|TRBV7-2|TRBD2|medium-sized
TGTGCCAGCAGCTTACAGCGGGAGAATGAGCAGTTCTTC
CASSLQRENEQFF
>TRBJ2-7|TRBV4-1|TRBD1|many
TGCGCCAGCAGCTCTCCAGACAGGGGGGGCTACGAGCAGTACTTC
CASSSPDRGGYEQYF
>TRBJ2-3|TRBV7-9|TRBD1|few
TGTGCCAGCAGCTTACCACAGGGGGCGGATACGCAGTATTTT
CASSLPQGADTQYF
>TRBJ2-3|TRBV11-2|TRBD2|.
TGTGCCAGCAGCCGGACTAGCGGGGGCTCAGATACGCAGTATTTT
CASSRTSGGSDTQYF
>TRBJ1-4|TRBV25-1|.|.
TGTGCCAGCAGGCGTTCCGGGGGCGATGAAAAACTGTTTTTT
CASRRSGGDEKLFF
>TRBJ1-2|TRBV12-3/TRBV12-4|TRBD1|few
TGTGCCAGCAGTCAACTGACAGGGTCGGGCTACACCTTC
CASSQLTGSGYTF
>TRBJ1-2|TRBV28|.|few
TGTGCCAGCTCGACAAACAACTATGGCTACACCTTC
CASSTNNYGYTF
>TRBJ2-6|TRBV19|.|few
TGTGCCAGTAGTCGCAGCATCTCTGGGGCCAACGTCCTGACTTTC
CASSRSISGANVLTF
>TRBJ2-5|TRBV4-3|.|.
TGCGCCAGCAGCCAAGATAGCAGACAAGAGACCCAGTACTTC
CASSQDSRQETQYF
>TRBJ2-1|TRBV7-9|.|.
TGTGCCAGCAGCTTAGCCCTGCCTGAGCAGTTCTTC
CASSLALPEQFF
>TRBJ2-7|TRBV2|.|.
TGTGCCAGCAGTGACGGGCGGGAGCAGTACTTC
CASSDGREQYF
>TRBJ1-5|TRBV28|.|once
TGTGCCAGCAGTGGACACGCCACTAGCAATCAGCCCCAGCATTTT
CASSGHATSNQPQHF
>TRBJ2-1|TRBV28|.|.
TGTGCCAGCAGTTTTACGGTCCCCAGGGACGACAATGAGCAGTTCTTC
CASSFTVPRDDNEQFF
>TRBJ2-1|TRBV12-3/TRBV12-4|.|few
TGTGCCAGCAGTCCCTCGGGTATTCACGGTTACAATGAGCAGTTCTTC
CASSPSGIHGYNEQFF
>TRBJ2-3|TRBV24-1|TRBD1|.
TGTGCCACCAGTGACCTGACAGGGGCCACAGATACGCAGTATTTT
CATSDLTGATDTQYF
>TRBJ1-5|TRBV28|TRBD1|.
TGTGCCAGCAGTACCCCCAGACAGGGCCGTCAGCCCCAGCATTTT
CASSTPRQGRQPQHF
>TRBJ2-7|TRBV6-6|.|.
TGTGCCAGCAGTTACGCCAGGAAAAGGGACTACGAGCAGTACTTC
CASSYARKRDYEQYF
>TRBJ2-7|TRBV4-1|.|.
TGCGCCAGCAGCCATCCCCCGGGACATACCGACTACGAGCAGTACTTC
CASSHPPGHTDYEQYF
>TRBJ2-3|TRBV28|TRBD1|.
TGTGCCAGCAGTTTCGGGCCGGGACAGGGGGCAGATACGCAGTATTTT
CASSFGPGQGADTQYF
>TRBJ1-2|TRBV28|.|.
TGTGCCAGTAGTATCACAATAGGGTGCGCGGGGAACTCTGGCTACACCTTC
CASSITIGCAGNSGYTF
>TRBJ1-1|TRBV11-3|.|.
TGTGCCAGCAGCTTAAACGGGCAGGGGAACACTGAAGCTTTCTTT
CASSLNGQGNTEAFF
>TRBJ1-5|TRBV12-3/TRBV12-4|.|few
TGTGCCAGCAGTTTAAAGGCGGGCGGGCCCCAGCATTTT
CASSLKAGGPQHF
>TRBJ2-1|TRBV12-3/TRBV12-4|.|.
TGTGCCAGCACCCTTAACAGGGGAGGCGAGCAGTTCTTC
CASTLNRGGEQFF
>TRBJ1-2|TRBV2|TRBD1|.
TGTGCCAGCATCGGACAGGTCGACTATGGCTACACCTTC
CASIGQVDYGYTF
>TRBJ1-1|TRBV11-2|TRBD1|.
TGTGCCAGCAGCCGGCGACAGGGGAAGAACACTGAAGCTTTCTTT
CASSRRQGKNTEAFF
>TRBJ2-4|TRBV7-2|.|many
TGTGCCAGCAGTCCAGGACGGAGTCCACTAAAAAACATTCAGTACTTC
CASSPGRSPLKNIQYF
>TRBJ2-5|TRBV12-3/TRBV12-4|.|.
TGTGCCAGCAGTTTAACAGAAAAGACCCAGTACTTC
CASSLTEKTQYF
>TRBJ1-2|TRBV6-4|.|many
TGTGCCAGCAGTGCCCAGACAGAGTCCTATGGCTACACCTTC
CASSAQTESYGYTF
>TRBJ2-7|TRBV29-1|.|.
TGCAGCGTTGGAGGGGGAAGCTCCTACGAGCAGTACTTC
CSVGGGSSYEQYF
>TRBJ2-1|TRBV7-2|TRBD1|few
TGTGCCAGCAGCCGTGGGGGCTTGACAGGGGCTTGGAATGAGCAGTTCTTC
CASSRGGLTGAWNEQFF
>TRBJ2-7|TRBV6-8|.|.
TGTGCCAGCAGTTTAACCCCACAGAGGCCGTTCTACGAGCAGTACTTC
CASSLTPQRPFYEQYF
>TRBJ2-3|TRBV6-6|.|.
TGTGCCAGCAGTGTTTACAGGATTTCTATCACAGATACGCAGTATTTT
CASSVYRISITDTQYF
>TRBJ1-4|TRBV7-2|TRBD1|many
TGTGCCAGCAGCCCCGGGACAGGCTATAATGAAAAACTGTTTTTT
CASSPGTGYNEKLFF
>TRBJ1-3|TRBV6-1|.|few
TGTGCCAGCAGACCTGCGATCTCTGGAAACACCATATATTTT
CASRPAISGNTIYF
>TRBJ2-3|TRBV12-3/TRBV12-4|TRBD1|.
TGTGCCAGCAGGCAAAGACAGGGGGTTAGCACAGATACGCAGTATTTT
CASRQRQGVSTDTQYF
>TRBJ1-1|TRBV4-3|.|.
TGCGCCAGCAGCCAAGAACGGCTGCTGAACACTGAAGCTTTCTTT
CASSQERLLNTEAFF
>TRBJ2-7|TRBV28|TRBD1|few
TGTGCCAGCAGAACCGGGACAGGGAACGCCTACGAGCAGTACTTC
CASRTGTGNAYEQYF
>TRBJ1-2|TRBV6-2/TRBV6-3|.|few
TGTGCCAGCAGTTATGGCTTCTTATATGGCTACACCTTC
CASSYGFLYGYTF
>TRBJ1-5|TRBV12-3/TRBV12-4|.|.
TGTGCCAGCAGTCCCCGTCGTGGGGGGGCGTTCAAGGGAAATCAGCCCCAGCATTTT
CASSPRRGGAFKGNQPQHF
>TRBJ1-1|TRBV12-3/TRBV12-4|.|few
TGTGCCAGTTGGGGGGGGGGCATCCCTTGGACTGAAGCTTTCTTT
CASWGGGIPWTEAFF
>TRBJ2-7|TRBV7-2|TRBD2|many
TGTGCCAGCAGCTTAGAAGCGGGAGTCGGAGTGTACGAGCAGTACTTC
CASSLEAGVGVYEQYF
>TRBJ2-1|TRBV7-3|TRBD1|.
TGTGCCAGCAGCCTGGGGGACAGGTGGGAGAACAATGAGCAGTTCTTC
CASSLGDRWENNEQFF
>TRBJ2-1|TRBV7-8|TRBD2|few
TGTGCCAGCAGCTTAGGTCCTAGCGGGAGAACTCAGTTCTTC
CASSLGPSGRTQFF